This entry describes one T cell receptor (beta chain). Its antigen remains unknown. The data stem from a study of beta chain features in type 1 diabetes. Study-level points and caveats: VDJ junctions in type 1 diabetes patients carried more deletions and fewer insertions.

Expressed TCRB transcripts were sequenced, since all the RNA that had been isolated was reverse transcribed. The data were produced by immunoSEQ multiplex PCR, yet TCRdb's version contains in-frame clones alone and is incomplete. This sample has 300,000 to 350,000 clones, with about 20% found just once. Germline V lookup: CDR1 MDHEN, CDR2 SYDVKM. The CDR3 runs 13 residues. J gave up 0 bases and V 5 bases, and 1 base lay outside the gene matches. This rearrangement joins TRBV28 to TRBJ2-7; 7 bases are shared with TRBD1. The sequence came from a woman aged 18-29 years in good health. The sample was naive CD4+ T cells from blood. CDR3 loop: CASSRQGSYEQYF. The CDR3 DNA is TGTGCCAGCAGTCGACAGGGCTCCTACGAGCAGTACTTC.